These 32 T cell receptor beta chains share one sample of origin, sequenced in a study of glioma-infiltrating T cells after dendritic cell vaccination. Repertoires were generated with immunoSEQ multiplex PCR, while TCRdb's copy carries only in-frame clones and drops some. The data show around 97,000 clones, with roughly 76% seen just once and about an eighth held by the top ten. Sequencing used blood, obtained before dendritic cell vaccination. These receptors were collected from a human donor with glioblastoma.

The chain combines TRBV19 with TRBJ1-2; D not resolved. V lost 11 bases and J lost 2, with 12 bases in between. The CDR3 sequence is 12 residues long. Germline V gene data show CDR1 as LNHDA and CDR2 as SQIVND (reference sequence). The CDR3 here is CAGKRENYGYTF. The CDR3, as DNA: TGTGCCGGTAAACGGGAAAACTATGGCTACACCTTC.

The chain is built from TRBV10-3 and TRBJ1-1, with unresolved D. The CDR3 runs 12 residues. Deletions cut 4 bases from V and 8 bases from J, with 11 bases between. From germline, CDR1 is ENHRY and CDR2 SYGVKD. CDR3 bases: TGTGCCATCAGTGTTGGGCGCAGGGAAGCTTTCTTT. Encoded protein: CAISVGRREAFF.

V and J are TRBV7-2 and TRBJ1-5; tentative D call: TRBD1 (6 bases). Germline V lookup: CDR1 SGHTA, CDR2 FQGNSA. The length of the CDR3 is 14 residues. The V end was cut by 1 base, the J end by 7 bases, with 11 bases between. The DNA of the CDR3 is TGTGCCAGCAGCTTAGGGCTCCAGGGGCAGCCCCAGCATTTT. Encoded protein: CASSLGLQGQPQHF.

This clone occurred many times. The chain carries TRBV6-1 and TRBJ2-1; 7 bases map to TRBD1. V shed 1 base and J 8 bases; nucleotides not matched to a gene: 5. CDR3 length: 14 amino acids. Germline V gives CDR1 MNHNS, CDR2 SASEGT. The CDR3 DNA is TGTGCCAGCAGTGAAGGACAGGGTTTCGATGAGCAGTTCTTC. Residues: CASSEGQGFDEQFF.

The chain combines TRBV12-5 with TRBJ2-1; tentative D call: TRBD1 (8 bases). Germline values: CDR1 LGHNT, CDR2 FRNRAP. The CDR3 extends over 18 amino acids. Trimming left V 5 bases short and J 1 base short, with 21 bases between. CDR3: CASGATHAQGGSYNEQFF. CDR3 nucleotide sequence: TGTGCTAGTGGTGCCACCCACGCACAGGGGGGGTCCTACAATGAGCAGTTCTTC.

This rearrangement joins TRBV30 to TRBJ1-1; TRBD1 matches 8 bases. The junction had 14 bases not matched to a gene; V was cut back by 1 base and J by 1 base. CDR3 length: 18 residues. Germline CDR1 GTSNPN, CDR2 SVGIG (reference sequence). The CDR3 protein is CAWSDPTGVGRRNTEAFF. CDR3 DNA: TGTGCCTGGAGTGACCCGACAGGGGTGGGGAGAAGGAACACTGAAGCTTTCTTT. The complete variable domain, with remaining parts taken from reference TRBV30 and TRBJ1-1, reads SQTIHQWPATLVQPVGSPLSLECTVEGTSNPNLYWYRQAAGRGLQLLFYSVGIGQISSEVPQNLSASRPQDRQFILSSKKLLLSDSGFYLCAWSDPTGVGRRNTEAFFGQGTRLTVV.

This chain links TRBV4-1 with TRBJ2-7; TRBD1 is a possible D gene (5 bases). This CDR3 region has 14 residues. CDR1 is MGHRA and CDR2 is YSYEKL in the germline V gene. With 0 bases removed from V and 3 bases from J, the gap between germline ends came to 9 bases. The CDR3 nucleotides are TGCGCCAGCAGCCAAGAGACAGCAAACTACGAGCAGTACTTC. Encoded protein: CASSQETANYEQYF.

This clone was counted once. V and J are TRBV15 and TRBJ2-7; 10 positions agree with TRBD2. Unmatched junction bases numbered 9, after V lost 3 bases and J lost 4 bases. CDR1 and CDR2 (germline): LNHNV, YYDKDF (reference sequence). The CDR3 sequence is 16 residues long. The CDR3: CATSSPSGLADYEQYF. The DNA of the CDR3 is TGTGCCACCAGCAGTCCCTCTGGACTAGCGGATTACGAGCAGTACTTC.

The chain couples TRBV13 to TRBJ1-1; no clear D gene. The V gene lost 5 bases and the J gene lost 8 bases, with 21 bases spanning the gap. Germline values: CDR1 PRHDT, CDR2 FYEKMQ (reference sequence). This CDR3 has 15 residues. The CDR3 DNA sequence: TGTGCCAGCAGCCTGAGGGAGCCCCCGGTTACAGAAGCTTTCTTT. Its protein product is CASSLREPPVTEAFF.

The chain links TRBV14 to TRBJ2-3; 10 positions match TRBD2. The CDR3 runs to 16 residues. The junction had 4 bases not matched to a gene; V was cut back by 3 bases and J by 1 base. Germline CDR1 is SGHDN and CDR2 is FVKESK. The DNA for the CDR3 is TGTGCCAGCAGCCATCGTACTAGCGGGGGCACAGATACGCAGTATTTT. Its protein is CASSHRTSGGTDTQYF.

The genes are TRBV11-2 and TRBJ2-3; a possible D gene is TRBD2 (6 bases). Germline CDR1 SGHAT, CDR2 FQNNGV. The CDR3 runs to 15 residues. The germline V and J ends were trimmed by 1 base and 3 bases, with 11 bases remaining between them. The CDR3 coding sequence is TGTGCCAGCAGCTTAGTATACGGGGGTACAGATACGCAGTATTTT. Protein: CASSLVYGGTDTQYF.

This clone has ten or more counts. The V gene is TRBV14, the J gene TRBJ2-1, with 8 positions matching TRBD2. The CDR3 runs 14 residues. Germline V gene lookup returns CDR1 SGHDN and CDR2 FVKESK. J was trimmed by 14 bases and V by 0 bases; bases with no gene match: 9. CDR3 DNA: TGTGCCAGCAGCCAAGAAAGCCGGGGGGGCCTTAAGTTCTTC. Its translation is CASSQESRGGLKFF.

The chain uses TRBV7-8 and TRBJ2-7; 9 nucleotides align to TRBD1. Per germline, CDR1 SGHVS and CDR2 FQNEAQ. The CDR3 runs to 15 residues. With V trimmed by 6 bases and J by 4 bases, 10 bases remained unmatched. For the CDR3, the DNA is TGTGCCAGCAGTCCAAGCGGGACAGGGTTATACGAGCAGTACTTC. It specifies CASSPSGTGLYEQYF.

The chain recombines TRBV6-1 with TRBJ2-5; a weak D match, TRBD2 (6 bases). CDR1 is MNHNS, CDR2 SASEGT, per germline. This CDR3 contains 15 residues. Trimming pared 3 bases from V and 3 bases from J, leaving 14 bases between. For the CDR3, the DNA is TGTGCCAGCAGTGAGTCTTTGGAGGGAAAAGAGACCCAGTACTTC. Amino acids: CASSESLEGKETQYF.

This clone has just a few counts. The chain couples TRBV10-3 to TRBJ1-3, with unresolved D. The CDR3 covers 17 residues. V was shortened by 3 bases and J by 1 base, with 16 bases between the two germline ends. The germline V gene encodes CDR1 ENHRY and CDR2 SYGVKD. CDR3 DNA: TGTGCCATCAGTGATGGTGCCGCAACGGGGTCTGGAAACACCATATATTTT. It codes for CAISDGAATGSGNTIYF.

The rearrangement links TRBV19 to TRBJ2-3; D is ambiguous. The CDR3 totals 14 residues. Looked up from germline, CDR1 is LNHDA and CDR2 is SQIVND (reference sequence). Trimming cost V 3 bases and J 2 bases, with 9 bases left between them. As DNA, the CDR3 is TGTGCCAGTAGTATTTCGTTAAACACAGATACGCAGTATTTT. This codes for CASSISLNTDTQYF.

The chain has TRBV5-1 and TRBJ1-6; 10 bases align to TRBD1. Germline V gene lookup returns CDR1 SGHRS and CDR2 YFSETQ. V shed 4 bases and J 7 bases; nucleotides not matched to a gene: 8. The CDR3 is made up of 16 amino acids. This chain's CDR3 is CASSDKTGGWNSPLHF. The CDR3 nucleotides are TGCGCCAGCAGCGACAAGACAGGGGGCTGGAATTCACCCCTCCACTTT. The complete variable domain, with remaining parts taken from reference TRBV5-1 and TRBJ1-6, reads KAGVTQTPRYLIKTRGQQVTLSCSPISGHRSVSWYQQTPGQGLQFLFEYFSETQRNKGNFPGRFSGRQFSNSRSEMNVSTLELGDSALYLCASSDKTGGWNSPLHFGNGTRLTVT.

The V call is TRBV7-2, the J call TRBJ2-7; D not resolved. The CDR3 covers 13 residues. V lost 7 bases and J lost 1, with 11 bases in between. Germline V lookup: CDR1 SGHTA, CDR2 FQGNSA. CDR3 sequence reads: CASTPSVSYEQYF. The CDR3 bases are TGTGCCAGCACCCCGTCTGTTTCCTACGAGCAGTACTTC.

The V and J genes are TRBV4-1 and TRBJ2-3; 11 nucleotides align to TRBD2. This CDR3 is 14 amino acids long. Trimming removed 1 base from V and 8 bases from J; junction bases left unmatched: 2. Germline lookup yields CDR1 MGHRA and CDR2 YSYEKL. The CDR3 DNA reads TGCGCCAGCAGCCAAGGACTAGCGGGATCTACGCAGTATTTT. Amino acid sequence: CASSQGLAGSTQYF.

The genes are TRBV5-1 and TRBJ1-1; TRBD1 might be the D (5 bases). V was shortened by 0 bases and J by 5 bases, with 11 bases between the two germline ends. CDR3 size: 14 residues. Germline CDR1 and CDR2: SGHRS and YFSETQ. Written as DNA, the CDR3 is TGCGCCAGCAGCTTGGGGGGGGAGGGGACTGAAGCTTTCTTT. This sequence encodes CASSLGGEGTEAFF. Variable domain in full (rest from reference TRBV5-1 and TRBJ1-1): KAGVTQTPRYLIKTRGQQVTLSCSPISGHRSVSWYQQTPGQGLQFLFEYFSETQRNKGNFPGRFSGRQFSNSRSEMNVSTLELGDSALYLCASSLGGEGTEAFFGQGTRLTVV.

The genes are TRBV6-1 and TRBJ1-2; 7 nucleotides line up with TRBD1. The CDR3 length is 12 residues. Germline CDR1 MNHNS, CDR2 SASEGT. Unmatched junction bases numbered 4, after V lost 8 bases and J lost 4 bases. The CDR3 loop reads CASGTDSYGYTF. In DNA, the CDR3 is TGTGCCAGCGGGACAGATAGCTATGGCTACACCTTC.

The rearrangement joins TRBV7-2 to TRBJ2-3, with TRBD2 as a possible D gene (5 bases). V was pared by 5 bases and J by 6 bases, with 9 bases between. Germline V gives CDR1 SGHTA, CDR2 FQGNSA. CDR3 length: 12 amino acids. CDR3 bases: TGTGCCAGCAGCCCAGCGGTCGATACGCAGTATTTT. It codes for CASSPAVDTQYF. Together with reference TRBV7-2 and TRBJ2-3, the CDR3 gives the full variable domain: GAGVSQSPSNKVTEKGKDVELRCDPISGHTALYWYRQSLGQGLEFLIYFQGNSAPDKSGLPSDRFSAERTGGSVSTLTIQRTQQEDSAVYLCASSPAVDTQYFGPGTRLTVL.

A remark on this clone: Germline and junction disagree at one end, which may indicate a read error. The chain carries TRBV6-1 and TRBJ2-7; weak D call: TRBD2 (7 bases). The CDR3 runs 11 residues. In germline, CDR1 is MNHNS, CDR2 SASEGT. For the CDR3, the DNA is TGTGCCAGCAGTGGGGGGGGGCTTCCTCACTTC. Translating gives CASSGGGLPHF.

The rearrangement links TRBV6-6 to TRBJ1-3; TRBD1 is a possible D gene (6 bases). CDR3 length: 16 amino acids. CDR1 is MNHNY and CDR2 is SVGAGI in the germline V gene (reference sequence). V lost 7 bases and J 2 bases, leaving 18 bases between the germline ends. CDR3 sequence (DNA): TGTGCCAGCACTCAAATTGGGGGGGGGCCTGGAAACACCATATATTTT. This codes for CASTQIGGGPGNTIYF.

The rearrangement joins TRBV4-1 to TRBJ2-1; 11 bases agree with TRBD2. The CDR3 totals 17 residues. V was pared by 1 base and J by 7 bases, with 9 bases of the junction left unmatched. Germline V gene lookup returns CDR1 MGHRA and CDR2 YSYEKL. DNA for the CDR3: TGCGCCAGCAGCCAAGTGAGGGCTAGCGGGGGGTTTAATGAGCAGTTCTTC. Its protein product is CASSQVRASGGFNEQFF.

This chain links TRBV18 with TRBJ2-1; 7 bases line up with TRBD1. Germline assignment: CDR1 KGHSH and CDR2 LQKENI. Trimming removed 1 base from V and 6 bases from J; junction bases left unmatched: 6. This CDR3 contains 15 residues. DNA for the CDR3: TGTGCCAGCTCACCACGGGGGACAGACGGCAATGAGCAGTTCTTC. Residues: CASSPRGTDGNEQFF.

The chain links TRBV4-3 to TRBJ2-4, with 8 bases lining up with TRBD1. The CDR3 sequence is 15 residues long. V was pared by 2 bases and J by 10 bases, with 10 bases of the junction left unmatched. CDR1 and CDR2 (germline): LGHNA, YSLEER. CDR3 sequence (DNA): TGCGCCAGCAGCCAATCTCTGGACAGGGATGGGATTCAGTACTTC. Translation: CASSQSLDRDGIQYF.

The rearrangement uses TRBV5-6 and TRBJ1-5; the D is unclear. Trimming pared 3 bases from V and 5 bases from J, leaving 6 bases between. Germline V gene data show CDR1 as SGHDT and CDR2 as YYEEEE. The CDR3 is made up of 12 amino acids. The CDR3 DNA sequence: TGTGCCAGCAGCTCACTTCATCAGCCCCAGCATTTT. As protein: CASSSLHQPQHF.

This chain uses TRBV5-1 with TRBJ2-7; possible D gene TRBD1, 6 bases. From germline, CDR1 is SGHRS and CDR2 YFSETQ. This CDR3 region has 15 residues. Trimming removed 4 bases at V and 2 bases at J, with 16 bases between. The CDR3 is CASSRVTGFAYEQYF. CDR3 nucleotides: TGCGCCAGCAGCCGGGTTACAGGGTTCGCCTACGAGCAGTACTTC.

This rearrangement joins TRBV6-6 to TRBJ1-2, with 12 bases lining up with TRBD1. Per germline, CDR1 MNHNY and CDR2 SVGAGI (reference sequence). J was trimmed by 7 bases and V by 6 bases; bases with no gene match: 9. This CDR3 spans 15 amino acids. The CDR3 DNA reads as TGTGCCAGCAGCGCTCCGGGACAGGGGGCAGGTGGCTACACCTTC. It translates to CASSAPGQGAGGYTF.

The rearrangement joins TRBV18 to TRBJ2-7; D uncertain. The CDR3 totals 12 residues. CDR1 is KGHSH and CDR2 is LQKENI in the germline V gene. V was trimmed by 3 bases and J by 2 bases, leaving 5 bases between them. Written as DNA, the CDR3 is TGTGCCAGCTCACCGTCAACCTACGAGCAGTACTTC. This codes for CASSPSTYEQYF. The full variable domain, rest sourced from reference TRBV18 and TRBJ2-7, is NAGVMQNPRHLVRRRGQEARLRCSPMKGHSHVYWYRQLPEEGLKFMVYLQKENIIDESGMPKERFSAEFPKEGPSILRIQQVVRGDSAAYFCASSPSTYEQYFGPGTRLTVT.

The CDR3 bases are TGTGCCAGCAGCTATAGTACTGGCGGGGGGGCCCCCGGGGAGCTGTTTTTT. Amino acid sequence: CASSYSTGGGAPGELFF. V gene TRBV5-5 combines with J gene TRBJ2-2, with 9 positions matching TRBD2. Germline V gene data show CDR1 as SGHKS and CDR2 as YYEKEE (reference sequence). Trimming removed 3 bases from V and 6 bases from J; junction bases left unmatched: 12. The CDR3 sequence is 17 residues long.